These 10 T cell receptor beta chains share one sample of origin, sequenced in a study of sequential checkpoint blockade in melanoma. Assay: immunoSEQ multiplex PCR; the TCRdb copy retains only in-frame clones and omits some. This table holds about 17,000 clones, under 80% found once. Treatment in this sample: randomized to nivolumab then ipilimumab (arm A) or the reverse (arm B). Sequenced here: CD8+ T cells sorted from blood (inferred from file names), sampled from a patient given nivolumab and ipilimumab in sequence. These TCRs come from a human donor with melanoma.

The V and J genes are TRBV27 and TRBJ2-2, with TRBD1 matching over 10 bases. Germline V lookup: CDR1 MNHEY, CDR2 SMNVEV (reference sequence). This CDR3 region has 17 residues. Trimming took 0 bases from V and 5 from J; bases not matched to a gene: 6. The CDR3 nucleotides read TGTGCCAGCAGTTTATCGGGGACAGGGGCGGGAACCGGGGAGCTGTTTTTT. Protein sequence: CASSLSGTGAGTGELFF.

The chain recombines TRBV7-3 with TRBJ1-1, with 9 bases aligning to TRBD1. Germline V CDR1 and CDR2: SGHTA, FQGTGA. The CDR3 totals 15 residues. The trim removed 2 bases at V and 9 bases at J, leaving 10 bases unmatched. The CDR3 sequence: CASSLDSGTGMQAFF. For the CDR3, the DNA is TGTGCCAGCAGCTTAGATTCGGGGACAGGGATGCAAGCTTTCTTT.

The chain joins TRBV7-9 to TRBJ1-4; weak D call: TRBD1 (5 bases). The CDR3 consists of 15 residues. Trimming stripped 2 bases from V and 8 bases from J, with 15 bases between. CDR1 and CDR2 (germline): SEHNR, FQNEAQ (reference sequence). CDR3 loop: CASSLLGGADEKLFF. The CDR3 coding sequence is TGTGCCAGCAGCTTATTAGGAGGGGCGGACGAAAAACTGTTTTTT.

This clone turned up a few times. In DNA, the CDR3 is TGTGCCAGTAGTATAGACAGGGAACTCTCACCCCTCCACTTT. This sequence encodes CASSIDRELSPLHF. V usage is TRBV19 and J usage is TRBJ1-6, with D possibly being TRBD1 (5 bases). The germline V gene encodes CDR1 LNHDA and CDR2 SQIVND (reference sequence). With 0 bases removed from V and 10 bases from J, the gap between germline ends came to 10 bases. CDR3 length: 14 amino acids.

This clone was detected only once. The chain carries TRBV27 and TRBJ2-3; D is unresolved. Trimming pared 8 bases from V and 6 bases from J, leaving 9 bases between. The CDR3 is made up of 11 amino acids. CDR1 and CDR2 (germline): MNHEY, SMNVEV (reference sequence). CDR3 DNA: TGTGCCAGCCAACTTGCGGATACGCAGTATTTT. Residues: CASQLADTQYF.

A few counts support this clone. The gene calls are TRBV4-2 and TRBJ2-7; perhaps TRBD1 as D (8 bases). This CDR3 has 15 residues. Germline lookup yields CDR1 LGHNA and CDR2 YNFKEQ. Trimming cost V 7 bases and J 0 bases, with 16 bases left between them. CDR3 residues: CASNRDRTSSYEQYF. The CDR3 DNA reads as TGTGCCAGCAACCGGGACAGGACTAGCTCCTACGAGCAGTACTTC.

The CDR3 loop is CSPVTLYSGSYNEQFF. The CDR3 coding sequence is TGCAGCCCCGTCACCCTATACAGCGGGAGCTACAATGAGCAGTTCTTC. The V call is TRBV29-1, the J call TRBJ2-1, with TRBD2 identical over 8 bases. Germline V gene sequence: CDR1 SQVTM, CDR2 ANQGSEA. This CDR3 is built from 16 residues. V was clipped by 8 bases and J by 3 bases; unmatched bases: 15.

This chain connects TRBV27 to TRBJ2-7; a weak D match, TRBD2 (6 bases). V lost 0 bases and J lost 3, with 12 bases in between. CDR1 and CDR2 from the germline V gene are MNHEY and SMNVEV (reference sequence). The CDR3 has 15 amino acids. The CDR3: CASSLSDDGSYEQYF. CDR3 nucleotide sequence: TGTGCCAGCAGTTTATCGGACGACGGGAGCTACGAGCAGTACTTC.

The V and J genes are TRBV4-3 and TRBJ1-1; TRBD1 might be the D (5 bases). Trimming left V 3 bases short and J 1 base short, with 9 bases between. Germline CDR1 and CDR2: LGHNA and YSLEER. This CDR3 contains 14 residues. The CDR3 DNA reads TGCGCCAGCAGCCATGTAACAGGGAACACTGAAGCTTTCTTT. It codes for CASSHVTGNTEAFF.

V usage is TRBV9 and J usage is TRBJ2-4; tentatively, D is TRBD2 (5 bases). The CDR3 is made up of 15 amino acids. Trimming took off 0 bases at V and 2 bases at J, with 9 bases between the two ends. The V gene's germline CDR1 is SGDLS and CDR2 YYNGEE. In DNA, the CDR3 is TGTGCCAGCAGCGTAGAAAGAGGGCCCAAAAACATTCAGTACTTC. Translation: CASSVERGPKNIQYF.